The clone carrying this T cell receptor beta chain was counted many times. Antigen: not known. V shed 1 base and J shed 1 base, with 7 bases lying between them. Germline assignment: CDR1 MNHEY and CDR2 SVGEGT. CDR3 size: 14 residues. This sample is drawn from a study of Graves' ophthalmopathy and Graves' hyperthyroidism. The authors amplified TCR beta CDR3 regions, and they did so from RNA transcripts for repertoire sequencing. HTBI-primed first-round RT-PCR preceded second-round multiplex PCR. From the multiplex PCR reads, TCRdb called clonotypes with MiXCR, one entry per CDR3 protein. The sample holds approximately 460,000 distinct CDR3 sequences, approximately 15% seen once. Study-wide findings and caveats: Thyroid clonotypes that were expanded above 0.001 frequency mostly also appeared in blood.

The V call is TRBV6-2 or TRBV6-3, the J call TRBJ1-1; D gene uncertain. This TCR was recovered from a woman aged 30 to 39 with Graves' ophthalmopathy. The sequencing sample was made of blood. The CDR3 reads CASSYWYTNTEAFF. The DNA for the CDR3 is TGTGCCAGCAGTTACTGGTACACGAACACTGAAGCTTTCTTT.